The sequence of this T cell receptor (beta chain) was determined in a study of blood T cell repertoires in COVID-19 (dated by TCRdb to the early 2020s). Concerning the study at large: Samples covering the acute and convalescent phases of COVID-19 were provided by collaborators in the United States, Italy and Spain. The material from the prospective study consisted of cDNA or gDNA derived from T cells, B-cell-depleted T cells, or PBMCs. Subjects who had been exposed to COVID-19, were actively infected with it, or had recovered from it provided the deeply sampled blood TCRbeta repertoires that made up the dataset. The repertoires were made available in a free public database intended to serve as a resource for research on the immune response to SARS-CoV-2. The samples were drawn from the first 160 participants of the ongoing ImmuneRACE study and from some 1,300 subjects provided by 6 global collaborators. Sample metadata almost always included a de-identified subject ID, COVID-19 status, age in years and sex. Where HLA class I and class II types were available, the types were taken from metadata supplied by the sample provider, not from assay-based typing. What the research found in general, with its limitations: The amount of clinical and demographic metadata varied by source and participant and was provided uncurated.

Collaborating institutions collected whole blood in K2EDTA tubes following their own protocols. Collaborator samples were shipped for TCRbeta analysis as frozen whole blood, isolated PBMCs, or DNA extracted from either sample type. In regard to this clone: Its antigen target is currently unknown. There are no base qualities to consult, and no much larger clone falls within one base.

CDR1 and CDR2 (SGHRS, YFSETQ) derive from the germline V gene. Deletion took 0 bases off V and 1 base off J, with a span of 7 bases between the germline ends. Including the terminal cysteine and phenylalanine, the CDR3 comprises 14 residues. Just the 42-base CDR3 DNA is kept, in frame starting at base 1. TCRbeta CDR3 regions were amplified from genomic DNA using the immunoSEQ Assay, a bias-controlled multiplex PCR. In the original analysis: The number of nucleated cells in each sample was estimated by amplification of reference gene primers within the assay. Sequence reads were collapsed and filtered to measure the absolute abundance of every unique TCRbeta CDR3 rearrangement. Productive Simpson clonality was computed per sample as the square root of Simpson's diversity index over productive rearrangements. TCRdb obtained this table from immuneACCESS and retained in-frame rearrangements with V and J assigned. These tables miss some clones; where compared with another copy, unresolved V genes account for less than half of the shortfall, and the remainder is unexplained. The V and J calls and clone size were taken over from that table, and D and trimming were inferred from the DNA. In this sample the table shows 68,000 or so clones, 60% to 85% of which occur a single time. The ten biggest clones cover about 25% of the sample.

Recombination joined TRBV5-1 with TRBJ2-5; the D gene is not confidently resolved. This receptor was taken from a human donor in a cohort sampled during active COVID-19. Sequenced material: peripheral blood. The DNA reads as follows: TGCGCCAGCAGCTTGGACACATCCCAAGAGACCCAGTACTTC. The translation is CASSLDTSQETQYF.